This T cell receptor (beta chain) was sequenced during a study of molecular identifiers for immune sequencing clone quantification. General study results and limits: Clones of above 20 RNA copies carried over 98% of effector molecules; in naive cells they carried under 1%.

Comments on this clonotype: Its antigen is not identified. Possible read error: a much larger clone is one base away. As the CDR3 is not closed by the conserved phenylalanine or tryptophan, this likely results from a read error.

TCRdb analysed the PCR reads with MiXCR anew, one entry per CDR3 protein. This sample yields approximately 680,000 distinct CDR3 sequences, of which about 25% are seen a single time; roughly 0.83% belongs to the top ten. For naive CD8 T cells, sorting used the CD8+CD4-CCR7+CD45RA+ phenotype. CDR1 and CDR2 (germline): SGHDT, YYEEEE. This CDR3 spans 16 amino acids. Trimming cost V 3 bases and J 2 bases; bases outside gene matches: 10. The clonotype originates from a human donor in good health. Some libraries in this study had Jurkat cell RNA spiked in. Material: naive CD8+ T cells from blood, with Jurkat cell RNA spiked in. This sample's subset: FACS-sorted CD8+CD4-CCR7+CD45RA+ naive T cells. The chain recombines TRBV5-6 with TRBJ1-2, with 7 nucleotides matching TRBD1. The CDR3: CASSYDTRGTNYGYTI. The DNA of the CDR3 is TGTGCCAGCAGCTACGACACCAGGGGGACGAACTATGGCTACACCATC.